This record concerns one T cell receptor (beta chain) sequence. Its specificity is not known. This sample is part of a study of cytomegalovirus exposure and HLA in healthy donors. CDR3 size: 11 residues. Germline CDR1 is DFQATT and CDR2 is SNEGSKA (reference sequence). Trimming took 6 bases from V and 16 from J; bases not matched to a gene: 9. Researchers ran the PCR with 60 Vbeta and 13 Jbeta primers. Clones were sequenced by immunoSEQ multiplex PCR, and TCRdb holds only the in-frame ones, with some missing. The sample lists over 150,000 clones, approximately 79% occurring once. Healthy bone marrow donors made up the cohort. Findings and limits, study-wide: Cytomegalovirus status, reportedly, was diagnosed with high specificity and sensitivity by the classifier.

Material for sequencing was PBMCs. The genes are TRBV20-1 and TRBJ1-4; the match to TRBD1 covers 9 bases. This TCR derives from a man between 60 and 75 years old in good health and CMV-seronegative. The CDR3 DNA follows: TGCAGTGCAACAAGAGGGACAGGGAAGTTTTTT. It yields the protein CSATRGTGKFF.